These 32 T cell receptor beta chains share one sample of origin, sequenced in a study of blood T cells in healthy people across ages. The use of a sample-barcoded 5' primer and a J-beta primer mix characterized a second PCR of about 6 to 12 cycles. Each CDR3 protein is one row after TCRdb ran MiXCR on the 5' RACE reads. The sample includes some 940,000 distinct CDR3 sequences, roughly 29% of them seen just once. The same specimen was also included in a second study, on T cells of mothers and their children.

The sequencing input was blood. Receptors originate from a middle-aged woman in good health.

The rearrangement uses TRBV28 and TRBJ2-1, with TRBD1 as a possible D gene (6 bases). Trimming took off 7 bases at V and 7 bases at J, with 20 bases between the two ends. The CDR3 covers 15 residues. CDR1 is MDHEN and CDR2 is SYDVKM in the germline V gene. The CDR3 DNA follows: TGTGCCAGCAATTTTTCTACAGGGTGGGGGAATGAGCAGTTCTTC. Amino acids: CASNFSTGWGNEQFF.

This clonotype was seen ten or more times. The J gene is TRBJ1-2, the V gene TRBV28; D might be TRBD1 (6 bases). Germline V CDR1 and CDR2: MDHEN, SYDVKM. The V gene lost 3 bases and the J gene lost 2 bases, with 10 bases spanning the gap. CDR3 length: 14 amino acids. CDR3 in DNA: TGTGCCAGCAGTTTCGGGGGCGAGAACTATGGCTACACCTTC. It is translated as CASSFGGENYGYTF.

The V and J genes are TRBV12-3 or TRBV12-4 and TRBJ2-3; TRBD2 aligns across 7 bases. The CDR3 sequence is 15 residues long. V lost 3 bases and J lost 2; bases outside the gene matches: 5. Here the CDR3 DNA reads TGTGCCAGCAGTTTTCCTAGCGGTTACACAGATACGCAGTATTTT. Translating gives CASSFPSGYTDTQYF.

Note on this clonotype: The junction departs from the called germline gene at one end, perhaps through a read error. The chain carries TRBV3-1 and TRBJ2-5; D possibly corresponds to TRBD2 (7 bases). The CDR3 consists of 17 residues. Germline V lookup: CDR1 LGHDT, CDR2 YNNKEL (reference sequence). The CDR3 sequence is CVSSQDPVGGRQETQYF. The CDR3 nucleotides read TGTGTCAGCAGCCAAGATCCCGTGGGGGGGCGGCAAGAGACCCAGTACTTC.

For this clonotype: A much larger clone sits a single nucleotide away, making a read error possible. The CDR3 DNA reads as TGCGCCAGCAGCTTGGCAGGGAGAACCTACAATGAGCAGTTCTTC. As protein: CASSLAGRTYNEQFF. The chain is built from TRBV5-1 and TRBJ2-1; D may correspond to TRBD1 or TRBD2 (5 bases each). The CDR3 runs to 15 residues. V gave up 0 bases and J gave up 2 bases, with 9 bases separating them. Per the germline V gene, CDR1 is SGHRS and CDR2 is YFSETQ.

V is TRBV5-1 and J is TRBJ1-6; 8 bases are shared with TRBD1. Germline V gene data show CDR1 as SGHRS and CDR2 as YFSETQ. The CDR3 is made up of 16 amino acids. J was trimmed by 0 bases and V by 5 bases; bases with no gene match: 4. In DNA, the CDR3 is TGCGCCAGCAGTGGACAGGGCGACTCCTATAATTCACCCCTCCACTTT. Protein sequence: CASSGQGDSYNSPLHF.

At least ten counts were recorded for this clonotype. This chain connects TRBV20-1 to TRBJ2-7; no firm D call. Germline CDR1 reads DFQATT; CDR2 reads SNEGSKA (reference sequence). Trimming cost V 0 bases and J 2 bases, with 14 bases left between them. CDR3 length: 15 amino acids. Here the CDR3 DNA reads TGCAGTGCTAGAGAAATGGTGAACCCTACCTACGAGCAGTACTTC. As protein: CSAREMVNPTYEQYF.

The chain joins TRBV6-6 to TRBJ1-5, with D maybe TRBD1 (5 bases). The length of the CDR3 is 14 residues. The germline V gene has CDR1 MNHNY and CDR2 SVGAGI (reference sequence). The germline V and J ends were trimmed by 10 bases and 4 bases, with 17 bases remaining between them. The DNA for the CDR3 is TGTGCCACCTGGGGGTCGTGGGGGAATCAGCCCCAGCATTTT. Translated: CATWGSWGNQPQHF.

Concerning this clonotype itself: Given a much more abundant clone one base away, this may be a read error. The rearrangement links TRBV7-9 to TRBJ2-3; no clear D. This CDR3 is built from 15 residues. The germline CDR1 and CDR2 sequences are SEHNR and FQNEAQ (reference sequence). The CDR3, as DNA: TGTGCCAGCAGCTTATCGGGCAGAAGCACAGATGCGCAGTATTTT. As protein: CASSLSGRSTDAQYF.

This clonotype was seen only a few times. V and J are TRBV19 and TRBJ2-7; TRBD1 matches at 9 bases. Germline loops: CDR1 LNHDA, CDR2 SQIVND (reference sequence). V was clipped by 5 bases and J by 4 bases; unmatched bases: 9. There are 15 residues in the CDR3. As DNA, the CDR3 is TGTGCCAGTAGTCCCCTTGGGACAGGGTTATACGAGCAGTACTTC. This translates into CASSPLGTGLYEQYF.

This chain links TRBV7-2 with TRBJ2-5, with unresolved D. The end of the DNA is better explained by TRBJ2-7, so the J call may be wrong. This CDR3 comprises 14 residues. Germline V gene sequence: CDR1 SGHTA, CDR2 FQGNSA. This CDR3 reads CASSLDWKSYEQYF. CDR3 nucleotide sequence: TGTGCCAGCAGCTTAGATTGGAAATCCTACGAGCAGTACTTC.

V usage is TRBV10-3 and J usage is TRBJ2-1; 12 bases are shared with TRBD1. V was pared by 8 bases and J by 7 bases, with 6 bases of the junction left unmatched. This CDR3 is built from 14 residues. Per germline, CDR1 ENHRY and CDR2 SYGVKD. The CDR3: CAISGTGGRNEQFF. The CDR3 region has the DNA TGTGCCATCTCCGGGACAGGGGGCCGGAATGAGCAGTTCTTC.

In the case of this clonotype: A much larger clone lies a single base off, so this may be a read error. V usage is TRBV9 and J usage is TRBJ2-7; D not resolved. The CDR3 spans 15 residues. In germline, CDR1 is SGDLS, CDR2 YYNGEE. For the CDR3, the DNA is TGTACCAGCAGCGTAGGACGGAGCTCCCTCCACGAGCAGTACTTC. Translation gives CTSSVGRSSLHEQYF.

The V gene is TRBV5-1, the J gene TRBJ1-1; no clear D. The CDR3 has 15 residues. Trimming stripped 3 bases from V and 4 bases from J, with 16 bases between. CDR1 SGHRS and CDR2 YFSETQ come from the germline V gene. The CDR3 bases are TGCGCCAGCAGCTCTGGGCAGTCCGTAACCACTGAAGCTTTCTTT. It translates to CASSSGQSVTTEAFF.

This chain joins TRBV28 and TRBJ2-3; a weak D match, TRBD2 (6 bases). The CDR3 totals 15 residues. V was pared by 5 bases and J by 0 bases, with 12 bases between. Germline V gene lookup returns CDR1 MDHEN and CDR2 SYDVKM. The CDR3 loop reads CASSRGTSSTDTQYF. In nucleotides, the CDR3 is TGTGCCAGCAGTCGCGGGACTTCTAGCACAGATACGCAGTATTTT.

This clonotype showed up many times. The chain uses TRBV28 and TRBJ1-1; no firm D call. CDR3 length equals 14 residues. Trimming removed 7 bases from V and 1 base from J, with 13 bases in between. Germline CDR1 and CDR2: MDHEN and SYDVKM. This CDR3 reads CASTPPVANTEAFF. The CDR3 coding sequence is TGTGCCAGCACCCCGCCCGTCGCGAACACTGAAGCTTTCTTT.

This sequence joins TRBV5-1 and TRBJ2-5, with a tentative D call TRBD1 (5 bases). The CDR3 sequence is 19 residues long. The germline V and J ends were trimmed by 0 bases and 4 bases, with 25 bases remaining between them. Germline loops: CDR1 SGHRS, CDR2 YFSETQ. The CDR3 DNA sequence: TGCGCCAGCAGCTTGGAGCCCCACAGGACCGCCCTAATACGAGAGACCCAGTACTTC. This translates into CASSLEPHRTALIRETQYF.

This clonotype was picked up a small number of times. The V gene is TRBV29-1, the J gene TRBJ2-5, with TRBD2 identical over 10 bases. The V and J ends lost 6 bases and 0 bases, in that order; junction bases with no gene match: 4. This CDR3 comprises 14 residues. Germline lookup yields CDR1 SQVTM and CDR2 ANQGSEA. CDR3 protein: CSVRLAGYQETQYF. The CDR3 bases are TGCAGCGTCCGACTAGCGGGCTACCAAGAGACCCAGTACTTC.

The CDR3 DNA follows: TGTGCCAGCAGCCGACGGCCCGGGACAGGGATCAATCAGCCCCAGCATTTT. This sequence encodes CASSRRPGTGINQPQHF. The rearrangement joins TRBV5-6 to TRBJ1-5, with 9 nucleotides matching TRBD1. With V trimmed by 4 bases and J by 3 bases, 11 bases remained unmatched. The CDR3 contains 17 residues. CDR1 and CDR2 (germline): SGHDT, YYEEEE.

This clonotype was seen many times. Here the CDR3 reads CAISESGVNEQFF. CDR3 nucleotide sequence: TGTGCCATCAGTGAGTCTGGAGTAAATGAGCAGTTCTTC. The gene calls are TRBV10-3 and TRBJ2-1; no clear D gene. Germline V gene sequence: CDR1 ENHRY, CDR2 SYGVKD. The CDR3 sequence is 13 residues long. Trimming stripped 0 bases from V and 7 bases from J, with 7 bases between.

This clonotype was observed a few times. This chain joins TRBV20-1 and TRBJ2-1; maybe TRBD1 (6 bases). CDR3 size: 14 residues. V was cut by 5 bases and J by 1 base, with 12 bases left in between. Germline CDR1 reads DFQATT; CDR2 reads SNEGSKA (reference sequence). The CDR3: CSASTGRSYNEQFF. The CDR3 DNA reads TGCAGTGCTTCCACAGGGAGATCCTACAATGAGCAGTTCTTC.

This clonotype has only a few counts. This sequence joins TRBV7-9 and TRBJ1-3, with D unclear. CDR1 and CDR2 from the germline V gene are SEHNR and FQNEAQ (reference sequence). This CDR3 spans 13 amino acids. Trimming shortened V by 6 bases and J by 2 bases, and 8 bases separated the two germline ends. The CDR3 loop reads CASRNSAGNTIYF. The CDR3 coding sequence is TGTGCCAGCAGAAACTCGGCTGGAAACACCATATATTTT.

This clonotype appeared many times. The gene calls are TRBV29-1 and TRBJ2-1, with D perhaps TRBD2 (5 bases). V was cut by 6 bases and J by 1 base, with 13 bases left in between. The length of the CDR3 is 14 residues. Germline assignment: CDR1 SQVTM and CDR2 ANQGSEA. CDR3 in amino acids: CSVSSRGSYNEQFF. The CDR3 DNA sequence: TGCAGCGTCAGTAGTCGGGGATCCTACAATGAGCAGTTCTTC.

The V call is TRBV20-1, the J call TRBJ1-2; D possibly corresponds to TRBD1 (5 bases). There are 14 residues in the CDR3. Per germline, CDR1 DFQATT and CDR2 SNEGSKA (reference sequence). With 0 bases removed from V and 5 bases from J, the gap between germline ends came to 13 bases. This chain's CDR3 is CSARDPAGGYGYTF. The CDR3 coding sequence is TGCAGTGCTAGAGACCCGGCCGGGGGTTATGGCTACACCTTC.

The CDR3 sequence: CASRSLGALNYGYTF. The CDR3 bases are TGTGCCAGCAGATCTCTGGGGGCCTTAAACTATGGCTACACCTTC. The V call is TRBV6-5, the J call TRBJ1-2; maybe TRBD1 (6 bases). This CDR3 has 15 residues. Germline V gene data show CDR1 as MNHEY and CDR2 as SVGAGI. Trimming shortened V by 6 bases and J by 2 bases, and 16 bases separated the two germline ends.

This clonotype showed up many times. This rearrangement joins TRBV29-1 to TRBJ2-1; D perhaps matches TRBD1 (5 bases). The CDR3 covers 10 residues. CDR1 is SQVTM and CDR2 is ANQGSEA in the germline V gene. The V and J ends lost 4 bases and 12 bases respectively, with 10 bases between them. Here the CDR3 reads CSVGQQGQFF. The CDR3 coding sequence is TGCAGCGTTGGACAGCAGGGGCAGTTCTTC.

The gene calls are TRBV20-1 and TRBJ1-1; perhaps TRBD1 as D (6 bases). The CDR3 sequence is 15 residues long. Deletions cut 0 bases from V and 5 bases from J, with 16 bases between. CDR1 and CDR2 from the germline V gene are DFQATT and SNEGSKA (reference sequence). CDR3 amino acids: CSARDFRGIGTEAFF. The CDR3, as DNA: TGCAGTGCTAGAGATTTCAGGGGAATCGGTACTGAAGCTTTCTTT.

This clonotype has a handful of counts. CDR3 in amino acids: CASSLAPGFGYGYTF. In DNA form, the CDR3 reads TGCGCCAGCAGCTTGGCCCCGGGTTTCGGATATGGCTACACCTTC. This chain uses TRBV5-1 with TRBJ1-2, with unresolved D. Germline lookup yields CDR1 SGHRS and CDR2 YFSETQ. The V and J ends lost 0 bases and 5 bases respectively, with 14 bases between them. There are 15 residues in the CDR3.

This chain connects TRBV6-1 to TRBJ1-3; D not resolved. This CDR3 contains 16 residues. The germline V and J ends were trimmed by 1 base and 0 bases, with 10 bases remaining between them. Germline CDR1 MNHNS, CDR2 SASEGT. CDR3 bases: TGTGCCAGCAGTGAAGTCCCAGCCTACTCTGGAAACACCATATATTTT. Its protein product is CASSEVPAYSGNTIYF.

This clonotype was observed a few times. The chain's CDR3 is CASSYTGKGNIQYF. CDR3 nucleotides: TGTGCCAGCAGTTATACAGGGAAGGGGAACATTCAGTACTTC. V is TRBV6-6 and J is TRBJ2-4; the D gene is possibly TRBD1 (6 bases). The CDR3 extends over 14 amino acids. Germline CDR1 is MNHNY and CDR2 is SVGAGI (reference sequence). V was trimmed by 3 bases and J by 7 bases, leaving 13 bases between them.

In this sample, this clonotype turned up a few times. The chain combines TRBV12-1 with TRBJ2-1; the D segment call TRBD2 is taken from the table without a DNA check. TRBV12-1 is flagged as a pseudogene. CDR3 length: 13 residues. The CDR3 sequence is CATTATEGNEQFF. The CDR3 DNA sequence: TGTGCCACCACGGCCACGGAGGGGAATGAGCAGTTCTTC.

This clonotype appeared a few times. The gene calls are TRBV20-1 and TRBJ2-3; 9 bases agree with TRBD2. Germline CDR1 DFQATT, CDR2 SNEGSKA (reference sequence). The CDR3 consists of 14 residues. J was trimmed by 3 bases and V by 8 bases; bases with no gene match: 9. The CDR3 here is CSLPGLASTDTQYF. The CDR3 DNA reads TGCAGTCTACCGGGACTAGCCTCGACAGATACGCAGTATTTT.